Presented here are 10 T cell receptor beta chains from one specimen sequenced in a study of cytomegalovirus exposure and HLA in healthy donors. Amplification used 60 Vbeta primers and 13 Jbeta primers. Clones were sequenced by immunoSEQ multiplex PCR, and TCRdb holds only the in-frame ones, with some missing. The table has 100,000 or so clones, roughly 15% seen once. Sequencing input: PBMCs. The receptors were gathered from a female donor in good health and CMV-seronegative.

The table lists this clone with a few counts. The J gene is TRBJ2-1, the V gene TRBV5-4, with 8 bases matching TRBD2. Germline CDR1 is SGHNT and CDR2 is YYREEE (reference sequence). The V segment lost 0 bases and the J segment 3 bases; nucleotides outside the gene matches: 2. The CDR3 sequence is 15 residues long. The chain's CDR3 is CASSLGLAGYNEQFF. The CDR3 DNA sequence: TGTGCCAGCAGCTTGGGGCTAGCGGGCTACAATGAGCAGTTCTTC.

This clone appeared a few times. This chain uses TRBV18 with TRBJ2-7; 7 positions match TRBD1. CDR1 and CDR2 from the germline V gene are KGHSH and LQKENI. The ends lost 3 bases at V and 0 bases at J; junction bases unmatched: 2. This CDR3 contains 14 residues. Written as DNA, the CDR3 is TGTGCCAGCTCACCTCGGGACAGCTCCTACGAGCAGTACTTC. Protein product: CASSPRDSSYEQYF.

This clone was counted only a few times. CDR3 sequence (DNA): TGTGCCAGCAGTGAGCGTCCTCCGACTAGCGGGAGTCATGAGCAGTTCTTC. It translates to CASSERPPTSGSHEQFF. J is TRBJ2-1 and V is TRBV6-1; 12 bases line up with TRBD2. CDR3 size: 17 residues. CDR1 is MNHNS, CDR2 SASEGT, per germline. The ends lost 3 bases at V and 8 bases at J; junction bases unmatched: 11.

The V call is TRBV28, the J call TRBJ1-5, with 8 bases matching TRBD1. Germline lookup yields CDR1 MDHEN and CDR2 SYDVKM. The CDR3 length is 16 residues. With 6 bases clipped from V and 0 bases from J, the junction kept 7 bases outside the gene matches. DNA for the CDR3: TGTGCCAGCAGAAGGACAGGGCGACTTAGCAATCAGCCCCAGCATTTT. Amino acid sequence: CASRRTGRLSNQPQHF.

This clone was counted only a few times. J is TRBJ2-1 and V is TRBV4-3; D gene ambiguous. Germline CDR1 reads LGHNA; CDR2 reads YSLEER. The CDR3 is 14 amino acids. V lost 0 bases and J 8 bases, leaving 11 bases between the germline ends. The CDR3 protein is CASSQDSPGYEQFF. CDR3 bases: TGCGCCAGCAGCCAAGACTCTCCAGGCTATGAGCAGTTCTTC.

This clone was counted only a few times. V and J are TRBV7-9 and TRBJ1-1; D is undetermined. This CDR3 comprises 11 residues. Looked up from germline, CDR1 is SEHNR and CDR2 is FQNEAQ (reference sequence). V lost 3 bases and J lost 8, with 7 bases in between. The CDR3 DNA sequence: TGTGCCAGCAGCTTCCCGGGAGAAGCTTTCTTT. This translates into CASSFPGEAFF.

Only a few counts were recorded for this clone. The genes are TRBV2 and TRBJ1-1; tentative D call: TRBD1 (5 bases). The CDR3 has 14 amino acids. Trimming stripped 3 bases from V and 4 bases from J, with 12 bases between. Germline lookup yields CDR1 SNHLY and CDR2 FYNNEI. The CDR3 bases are TGTGCCAGCAGTGATCAGGGCTCAGGCACTGAAGCTTTCTTT. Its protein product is CASSDQGSGTEAFF.

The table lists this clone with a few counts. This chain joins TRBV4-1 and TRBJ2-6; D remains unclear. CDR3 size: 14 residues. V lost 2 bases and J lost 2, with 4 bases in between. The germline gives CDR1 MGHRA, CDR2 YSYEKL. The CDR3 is CASSQLPGANVLTF. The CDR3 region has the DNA TGCGCCAGCAGCCAACTTCCTGGGGCCAACGTCCTGACTTTC.

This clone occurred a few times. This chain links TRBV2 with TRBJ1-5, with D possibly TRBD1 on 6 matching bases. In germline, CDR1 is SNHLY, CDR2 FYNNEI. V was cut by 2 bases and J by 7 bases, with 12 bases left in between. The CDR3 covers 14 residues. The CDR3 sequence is CASSERAGAQPQHF. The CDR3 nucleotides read TGTGCCAGCAGTGAACGGGCAGGGGCACAGCCCCAGCATTTT.

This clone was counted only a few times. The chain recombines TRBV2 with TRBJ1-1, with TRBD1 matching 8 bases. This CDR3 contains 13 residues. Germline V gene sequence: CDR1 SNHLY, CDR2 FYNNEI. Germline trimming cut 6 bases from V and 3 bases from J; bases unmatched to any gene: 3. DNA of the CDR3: TGTGCCAGCAGCCGGGACAGGTACACTGAAGCTTTCTTT. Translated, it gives CASSRDRYTEAFF.